This is a list of T cell receptor beta chains from one sample in a study of shared clonotypes between healthy human individuals. The table came from immunoSEQ multiplex PCR; TCRdb's copy has only in-frame clones and leaves some out. The sample carries about 580,000 clones, 95% to 98% recorded once. The sample was naive CD8+ T cells sorted from blood. Source of these receptors: a man younger than 45 in good health. The CDR3 runs from the conserved cysteine through the conserved F or W.

v_call cdr3_aa
TRBV7-2 CASSSTSVSTDTQYF
TRBV6-1 CASSGGRASGRYNEQFF
TRBV7-9 CASSSNGYEQYF
TRBV6-6 CASRGLGGYQPQHF
TRBV15 CATSPFGANVLTF
TRBV30 CAWSGWNPSGANVLTF
TRBV2 CASRGDTEAFF
TRBV2 CASSVGVGNTEAFF
TRBV7-2 CASSPMWDTQYF
TRBV7-9 CASSFPGLAGVYTGELFF
TRBV7-9 CASSLGDNQPQHF
TRBV7-9 CASSASGSQETQYF
TRBV15 CATSRDVAGPQETQYF
TRBV7-2 CASSLTDSHSYEQYF
TRBV6-6 CASTNNPHIGQPQHF
TRBV28 CASRAGPRHYEQYF
TRBV15 CATSRDPEGRTFYEQYF
TRBV29-1 CSVEGGRLAGGNEQFF
TRBV11-2 CASSSALAGISYNEQFF
TRBV7-9 CATRINSGRLRDNEQFF
TRBV11-3 CASSETGGPYNEQFF
TRBV6-1 CASSEGHPGLATYEQYF
TRBV11-2 CASSLVGGAGETQYF
TRBV7-9 CASSLQDGWRGEQYF
TRBV15 CATSRVPMSSYEQYF
TRBV10-3 CAISAGGVIVEQYF
TRBV7-9 CASSDRFGEQFF
TRBV9 CASSPRRGRANEQFF